This entry features one TCR beta chain sequence. What it binds is not known. This record belongs to a study of regulatory T cells in long-lasting Graves disease. Broader study findings: Repertoires from persistent disease leaned toward TRBV28, TRBJ1-2 and TRBJ2-5.

To make TCR beta libraries, researchers used iRepertoire HTBI primers and Arm-PCR of CDR3 regions. TCRdb re-called the multiplex PCR reads through MiXCR, storing one row per CDR3 protein. Altogether hundreds of thousands of distinct CDR3 sequences are present, less than 25% being singletons, with the ten largest covering approximately 7.8%. As for time point: persistent/refractory GD, antithyroid drugs over 5 years with positive TRAb. Following extraction of RNA from PBMCs, that RNA was used to make the TCR library. The CDR3 has 15 amino acids. Trimming took 2 bases from V and 4 from J, leaving 15 bases between them. Germline-derived CDR1 and CDR2 are SGHRS and YFSETQ.

The receptor was derived from a female donor with Graves disease. The specimen comprised peripheral blood mononuclear cells (PBMCs), sampled when the disease was refractory, from a patient treated with antithyroid drugs. The chain recombines TRBV5-1 with TRBJ1-1; D may be TRBD1 (5 bases). CDR3 nucleotide sequence: TGCGCCAGCAGCTTATTCTCGGGGGAGGGCACTGAAGCTTTCTTT. It is translated as CASSLFSGEGTEAFF.